The rows below give T cell receptor beta chains drawn from one sample of a study of neurological immune-mediated disorders. TCRdb used MiXCR to reprocess the 5' RACE reads, holding one entry per CDR3 protein. Of around 50,000 distinct CDR3 sequences in the sample, 3% to 4% were seen once. The sample comprised PBMCs. These receptors were collected from a man aged 55 to 70 with multiple sclerosis. Each CDR3 is given with its conserved first and last residue. The D gene is left open where the match is weak. The listing skips clone size in some rows; elsewhere it reads once, few, many or a size class.

j_call clone_size v_call d_call cdr3_aa cdr3_nt
TRBJ1-2 few TRBV5-1 NA CASSWTSLEDGYTF TGCGCCAGCAGCTGGACCTCTCTTGAAGATGGCTACACCTTC
TRBJ2-7 many TRBV9 NA CASSVAGTTDYEQYF TGTGCCAGCAGCGTAGCTGGGACAACGGACTACGAGCAGTACTTC
TRBJ1-6 many TRBV7-6 TRBD1 CASSPETGLSNSPLHF TGTGCCAGCAGCCCGGAGACAGGGCTGTCGAATTCACCCCTCCACTTT
TRBJ2-2 medium-sized TRBV27 TRBD2 CARGLAGNGELFF TGTGCCAGGGGACTAGCGGGAAACGGGGAGCTGTTTTTT
TRBJ2-7 many TRBV18 NA CASSQFGDEQYF TGTGCCAGCTCACAATTTGGAGACGAGCAGTACTTC
TRBJ2-5 many TRBV20-1 TRBD2 CSATLSGRRETQYF TGCAGTGCTACCCTTAGCGGGAGAAGGGAGACCCAGTACTTC
TRBJ2-5 many TRBV6-5 NA CASSYGQIQETQYF TGTGCCAGCAGTTACGGTCAGATCCAAGAGACCCAGTACTTC
TRBJ2-6 few TRBV20-1 NA CSAHTGSGANVLTF TGCAGTGCGCACACAGGCTCTGGGGCCAACGTCCTGACTTTC
TRBJ1-1 few TRBV20-1 NA CSATPPSGTATEAFF TGCAGTGCTACTCCGCCCTCCGGGACTGCTACTGAAGCTTTCTTT
TRBJ1-1 many TRBV19 NA CASSMLGATEAFF TGTGCCAGTAGTATGCTGGGGGCCACTGAAGCTTTCTTT
TRBJ1-1 many TRBV27 NA CASSLGRGTEAFF TGTGCCAGCAGTTTGGGACGAGGCACTGAAGCTTTCTTT
TRBJ2-6 few TRBV10-3 NA CAIAGSGANVLTF TGTGCCATCGCGGGATCTGGGGCCAACGTCCTGACTTTC
TRBJ2-3 many TRBV10-2 NA CASSERDLDTQYF TGCGCCAGCAGTGAGCGGGACCTCGATACGCAGTATTTT
TRBJ2-3 many TRBV29-1 TRBD2 CSTTPGLGRGTQYF TGCAGCACCACGCCGGGACTAGGCAGGGGTACGCAGTATTTT
TRBJ2-5 many TRBV11-2 TRBD2 CASSSRLAGDQETQYF TGTGCCAGCAGCTCTCGACTAGCGGGGGATCAAGAGACCCAGTACTTC
TRBJ1-5 many TRBV7-2 NA CASSLAAGQPQHF TGTGCCAGCAGCTTAGCGGCGGGGCAGCCCCAGCATTTT
TRBJ2-1 many TRBV15 NA CATELASYNEQFF TGTGCCACCGAACTAGCTTCCTACAATGAGCAGTTCTTC
TRBJ2-1 many TRBV20-1 TRBD2 CSATKGGLGPYNEQFF TGCAGTGCAACGAAAGGGGGACTAGGCCCCTACAATGAGCAGTTCTTC
TRBJ2-1 NA TRBV29-1 NA CSVEGVQEQFF TGCAGCGTTGAGGGGGTACAGGAGCAGTTCTTC
TRBJ2-7 many TRBV5-1 NA CASRDPAGEQYF TGCGCCAGCAGGGATCCGGCGGGCGAGCAGTACTTC
TRBJ1-2 many TRBV5-1 NA CASRADGWDGYTF TGCGCCAGCAGAGCAGACGGGTGGGATGGCTACACCTTC
TRBJ2-6 many TRBV7-8 NA CASSPGQTSGANVLTF TGTGCCAGCAGCCCCGGGCAGACTTCTGGGGCCAACGTCCTGACTTTC
TRBJ1-2 NA TRBV9 TRBD1 CANSDQTGQPNYGYTF TGTGCCAACAGCGACCAGACAGGGCAACCTAACTATGGCTACACCTTC
TRBJ2-7 many TRBV4-1 NA CASSQGLGGTTYEQYF TGCGCCAGCAGCCAAGGGTTGGGGGGGACAACCTACGAGCAGTACTTC
TRBJ2-2 many TRBV5-6 NA CASSLGANTGELFF TGTGCCAGCAGCTTGGGGGCGAACACCGGGGAGCTGTTTTTT
TRBJ2-3 many TRBV5-1 NA CASSLGGADTQYF TGCGCCAGCAGCTTGGGAGGAGCAGATACGCAGTATTTT
TRBJ1-2 many TRBV27 NA CASRRVGYGYTF TGTGCCAGCAGGAGGGTGGGCTATGGCTACACCTTC
TRBJ2-1 many TRBV20-1 TRBD2 CSCLQLAGTSGYNEQFF TGCAGTTGCCTCCAGCTAGCCGGGACTAGCGGATACAATGAGCAGTTCTTC
TRBJ2-7 many TRBV7-9 TRBD2 CASSLTLTGGLAISEQYF TGTGCCAGCAGCCTGACTTTGACTGGGGGACTAGCAATATCGGAGCAGTACTTC
TRBJ2-3 many TRBV20-1 NA CSASWTKNTDTQYF TGCAGTGCTAGCTGGACCAAAAATACAGATACGCAGTATTTT
TRBJ1-4 many TRBV20-1 NA CSARARSGRVFSKEKLFF TGCAGTGCTAGGGCACGGTCGGGACGGGTTTTTAGTAAGGAAAAACTGTTTTTT
TRBJ2-5 many TRBV11-1 TRBD2 CASSPAGSGGTQYF TGTGCCAGCAGCCCAGCAGGCAGCGGGGGAACCCAGTACTTC
TRBJ2-7 NA TRBV20-1 TRBD1 CSATRTGTYEQYF TGCAGTGCCACGCGGACAGGGACCTACGAGCAGTACTTC
TRBJ2-5 many TRBV2 NA CANPTDQETQYF TGTGCCAACCCGACAGACCAAGAGACCCAGTACTTC
TRBJ2-2 NA TRBV7-3 NA CASRQDTNTGEPFF TGTGCCAGCAGACAAGATACGAACACCGGGGAGCCGTTTTTT
TRBJ1-1 NA TRBV18 NA CASSPYRPGPLREAFF TGTGCCAGCTCACCCTACCGGCCGGGACCCCTTCGTGAAGCTTTCTTT
TRBJ1-1 many TRBV20-1 NA CSAREKSEAFF TGCAGTGCTAGAGAAAAAAGTGAAGCTTTCTTT
TRBJ2-7 NA TRBV20-1 NA CSAIPGYLYEQYF TGCAGTGCCATCCCAGGGTATCTCTACGAGCAGTACTTC
TRBJ1-3 NA TRBV5-6 TRBD1 CASSWDSGSGNTIYF TGTGCCAGCAGCTGGGACAGCGGTTCTGGAAACACCATATATTTT
TRBJ2-3 many TRBV11-1 NA CASSFGGSDTQYF TGTGCCAGCAGCTTCGGGGGTTCAGATACGCAGTATTTT
TRBJ2-1 many TRBV5-1 TRBD2 CASSLSGSGDYNEQFF TGCGCCAGCAGCTTGAGTGGTAGCGGGGACTACAATGAGCAGTTCTTC
TRBJ1-1 many TRBV5-1 TRBD1 CATGTGGANTEAFF TGCGCCACCGGGACAGGGGGCGCGAACACTGAAGCTTTCTTT
TRBJ2-3 NA TRBV5-1 NA CASSLAAADTQYF TGCGCCAGCAGCTTGGCCGCAGCTGATACGCAGTATTTT
TRBJ1-3 many TRBV9 NA CASSVQVAGNTIYF TGTGCCAGCAGCGTACAGGTAGCAGGAAACACCATATATTTT
TRBJ2-1 many TRBV6-1 TRBD2 CASRSGGASYNEQFF TGTGCCAGCAGGAGCGGGGGGGCCTCCTACAATGAGCAGTTCTTC
TRBJ2-3 many TRBV5-1 NA CASTIDGFTDTQYF TGCGCCAGCACCATTGACGGGTTCACAGATACGCAGTATTTT
TRBJ2-5 many TRBV7-9 NA CASSFRRLSGETQYF TGTGCCAGCAGCTTTCGACGACTCAGTGGCGAGACCCAGTACTTC
TRBJ1-6 NA TRBV20-1 TRBD1 CSANLGTGGSYNSPLHF TGCAGTGCAAACCTCGGGACAGGGGGTTCCTATAATTCACCCCTCCACTTT
TRBJ2-3 many TRBV20-1 NA CSARRAAQLGTDTQYF TGCAGTGCTAGGAGGGCGGCCCAACTCGGCACAGATACGCAGTATTTT
TRBJ1-2 NA TRBV5-1 NA CASSLAPPPPGVDGYTF TGCGCCAGCAGCTTGGCTCCCCCTCCCCCAGGGGTTGATGGCTACACCTTC
TRBJ1-1 NA TRBV5-1 NA CASSLPDPNTEAFF TGCGCCAGCAGCCTCCCGGACCCAAACACTGAAGCTTTCTTT
TRBJ2-5 many TRBV7-2 NA CASRPSIGPRETQYF TGTGCCAGCAGACCCAGCATAGGTCCCCGAGAGACCCAGTACTTC
TRBJ2-3 many TRBV6-5 NA CASSYAWGTDTQYF TGTGCCAGCAGTTACGCTTGGGGCACAGATACGCAGTATTTT
TRBJ2-1 many TRBV9 NA CASSVVGGPREQFF TGTGCCAGCAGCGTAGTCGGGGGGCCGCGGGAGCAGTTCTTC
TRBJ2-7 many TRBV5-1 NA CASRPDRAPEGEQYF TGCGCCAGCAGGCCAGACAGAGCCCCGGAGGGGGAGCAGTACTTC
TRBJ2-2 few TRBV19 TRBD1 CASSPGQGAGELFF TGTGCCAGTAGCCCCGGACAGGGCGCCGGGGAGCTGTTTTTT
TRBJ2-7 few TRBV20-1 NA CSAPPDGYEQYF TGCAGTGCTCCCCCCGACGGCTACGAGCAGTACTTC
TRBJ1-5 many TRBV24-1 NA CATSDPGGPQHF TGTGCCACCAGTGATCCCGGTGGGCCCCAGCATTTT
TRBJ1-2 many TRBV4-2 NA CASSQDVGDYYGYTF TGTGCCAGCAGCCAAGATGTCGGAGATTACTATGGCTACACCTTC